The next 20 T cell receptor beta chains were all read from a single sample in a study of monozygotic twins with inflammatory bowel disease (dated by TCRdb to between 2018 and 2021). Receptors were amplified or captured by 5' RACE. The sample was run on an Illumina HiSeq 2500. After reprocessing by TCRdb, each CDR3 protein sequence is one entry, and no DNA is given. This sample's records show 400,000 or so distinct CDR3 sequences. The ten largest clones capture roughly 2.2% of the sample. The sequenced material came from blood. The receptors were sampled from a human donor with ulcerative colitis or Crohn's disease, or a healthy co-twin of an affected twin (not recorded which).

J is TRBJ2-2 and V is TRBV6-6. This CDR3 spans 11 amino acids. Germline assignment: CDR1 MNHNY and CDR2 SVGAGI (reference sequence). The CDR3 spells CAGRGTGELFF.

This chain links TRBV18 with TRBJ1-5; TCRdb selects TRBD1, and the lack of DNA leaves this call unchecked. Germline CDR1 and CDR2: KGHSH and LQKENI. The CDR3 has 15 amino acids. This CDR3 is CASSRPGTGNQPQHF.

The V and J genes are TRBV7-2 and TRBJ2-3. CDR3 size: 15 residues. Germline assignment: CDR1 SGHTA and CDR2 FQGNSA. CDR3 protein: CASSLTRPSTDTQYF.

The chain couples TRBV27 to TRBJ1-6. CDR1 MNHEY and CDR2 SMNVEV come from the germline V gene (reference sequence). The CDR3 length is 15 residues. The CDR3 sequence: CASSLRVMGMSPLHF.

The gene calls are TRBV20-1 and TRBJ1-2. This CDR3 spans 12 amino acids. Germline lookup yields CDR1 DFQATT and CDR2 SNEGSKA (reference sequence). CDR3 amino acids: CSARDNNYGYTF.

This chain connects TRBV10-3 to TRBJ2-7. This CDR3 spans 13 amino acids. Germline V CDR1 and CDR2: ENHRY, SYGVKD. This chain's CDR3 is CAISETGSYEQYF.

V usage is TRBV3-1 and J usage is TRBJ2-7; TCRdb's D call, TRBD2, is unchecked because there is no DNA. The CDR3 sequence is 16 residues long. Germline V gene data show CDR1 as LGHDT and CDR2 as YNNKEL (reference sequence). This CDR3 reads CASSPKRAGGPYEQYF.

The chain carries TRBV6-1 and TRBJ1-6. Germline CDR1 MNHNS, CDR2 SASEGT. The CDR3 is 17 residues long. The CDR3 protein is CASSPAGDSSYNSPLHF.

The chain has TRBV6-1 and TRBJ2-7; the D call of TRBD1 rests on TCRdb alone, since no DNA is present to check it. This CDR3 has 15 residues. Germline V gene data show CDR1 as MNHNS and CDR2 as SASEGT. CDR3: CASSLGQGYSYEQYF.

This chain connects TRBV18 to TRBJ2-7; TCRdb designates TRBD1, a call that cannot be tested without DNA. The germline V gene encodes CDR1 KGHSH and CDR2 LQKENI. This CDR3 region has 16 residues. The CDR3 here is CASSPRGQGDLYEQYF. Combining the CDR3 with reference TRBV18 and TRBJ2-7 gives the whole variable domain NAGVMQNPRHLVRRRGQEARLRCSPMKGHSHVYWYRQLPEEGLKFMVYLQKENIIDESGMPKERFSAEFPKEGPSILRIQQVVRGDSAAYFCASSPRGQGDLYEQYFGPGTRLTVT.

The V call is TRBV6-2 or TRBV6-3, the J call TRBJ2-1; TCRdb designates TRBD1, a call that cannot be tested without DNA. The CDR3 has 12 amino acids. CDR1 MNHEY and CDR2 SVGEGT come from the germline V gene. The CDR3 loop reads CASSYPAGQGFF.

This sequence joins TRBV5-1 and TRBJ1-1; TCRdb designates TRBD1, a call that cannot be tested without DNA. Germline CDR1 and CDR2: SGHRS and YFSETQ. The CDR3 sequence is 16 residues long. CDR3 amino acids: CASSSTRWGEDTEAFF.

The chain combines TRBV11-1 with TRBJ2-5. Germline V gene data show CDR1 as SGHAT and CDR2 as FQDESV (reference sequence). This CDR3 has 13 residues. CDR3 region: CASSRPYGETQYF.

The chain joins TRBV5-1 to TRBJ2-1; TCRdb names TRBD2, which stays unverified in the absence of DNA. In germline, CDR1 is SGHRS, CDR2 YFSETQ. CDR3 size: 17 residues. CDR3: CASKLGTSGRSYNEQFF.

This rearrangement joins TRBV5-1 to TRBJ1-1. The CDR3 sequence is 12 residues long. The V gene's germline CDR1 is SGHRS and CDR2 YFSETQ. CDR3 loop: CASSVGLTEAFF.

The chain couples TRBV7-2 to TRBJ2-7; TCRdb outputs TRBD2, but without DNA this stays unchecked. The germline V gene has CDR1 SGHTA and CDR2 FQGNSA. CDR3 size: 14 residues. This CDR3 is CASSWQAGPYEQYF.

This chain joins TRBV6-2 or TRBV6-3 and TRBJ2-7; TCRdb's assignment of TRBD2 cannot be checked, as there is no DNA. This CDR3 is built from 15 residues. Germline-derived CDR1 and CDR2 are MNHEY and SVGEGT. CDR3 sequence: CASSSGEGNQDEQYF.

CDR3 loop: CASSLLGFDTQYF. V gene TRBV25-1 combines with J gene TRBJ2-3. The length of the CDR3 is 13 residues. Germline loops: CDR1 MGHDK, CDR2 SYGVNS.

The rearrangement links TRBV10-3 to TRBJ1-5; without DNA, the TCRdb call of TRBD1 cannot be checked. This CDR3 comprises 15 residues. The germline V gene has CDR1 ENHRY and CDR2 SYGVKD. CDR3 amino acids: CAISEGTGATQPQHF.

CDR3 amino acids: CASSLVSIYEQYF. V is TRBV11-2 and J is TRBJ2-7. Germline CDR1 is SGHAT and CDR2 is FQNNGV. CDR3 length: 13 amino acids.